This passage covers 32 T cell receptor beta chains from one sample sequenced in a study of T cell repertoires in cytomegalovirus infection. TCRdb reanalysed the reads using MiXCR and keeps one entry per CDR3 protein. The table lists fewer than 250,000 distinct CDR3 sequences, approximately 22% of them singletons. Material for sequencing was CD8+ T cells from PBMCs. The receptors here all came from a human donor in good health (CMV status not recorded). Some clones in this sample may be carry-over from other donors' samples.

The rearrangement links TRBV6-5 to TRBJ2-1; either TRBD1 or TRBD2 may fit D (5 bases each). V lost 5 bases to trimming and J lost 6 bases, with 11 bases between them. Germline CDR1 reads MNHEY; CDR2 reads SVGAGI. CDR3 length equals 13 residues. CDR3: CASSPGRINEQFF. The CDR3 region has the DNA TGTGCCAGCAGTCCGGGACGGATCAATGAGCAGTTCTTC.

This clonotype turned up a few times. CDR3 in DNA: TGTGCCAGCCCAAGGGGGACCGGGGAGCTGTTTTTT. Translation gives CASPRGTGELFF. This sequence joins TRBV7-9 and TRBJ2-2, with D tentatively TRBD1 (6 bases). The germline V and J ends were trimmed by 8 bases and 5 bases, with 9 bases remaining between them. Germline CDR1 SEHNR, CDR2 FQNEAQ (reference sequence). This CDR3 comprises 12 residues.

This clonotype showed up many times. The gene calls are TRBV7-2 and TRBJ2-7, with TRBD1 as a possible D gene (6 bases). Trimming removed 3 bases at V and 3 bases at J, with 15 bases between. CDR1 and CDR2 from the germline V gene are SGHTA and FQGNSA. The CDR3 runs to 15 residues. CDR3 sequence: CASSLTGSVRYEQYF. The CDR3 DNA is TGTGCCAGCAGCTTGACAGGTTCCGTTCGCTACGAGCAGTACTTC.

The V gene is TRBV6-6, the J gene TRBJ2-1; D remains ambiguous. CDR3 length: 15 residues. Trimming took off 2 bases at V and 8 bases at J, with 16 bases between the two ends. Per germline, CDR1 MNHNY and CDR2 SVGAGI (reference sequence). CDR3 DNA sequence: TGTGCCAGCAGTTACCGATCAGATATAGGAGATGAGCAGTTCTTC. It translates to CASSYRSDIGDEQFF.

This clonotype was picked up a small number of times. The chain employs TRBV6-6 and TRBJ1-1; D remains ambiguous. The ends were cut back, 8 bases at V and 0 bases at J, with 16 bases in the middle. Germline CDR1 reads MNHNY; CDR2 reads SVGAGI (reference sequence). The CDR3 has 15 amino acids. The CDR3 here is CASGSQEVMNTEAFF. DNA for the CDR3: TGTGCCAGCGGAAGCCAGGAGGTGATGAACACTGAAGCTTTCTTT.

The chain employs TRBV27 and TRBJ2-2; D is unresolved. Germline assignment: CDR1 MNHEY and CDR2 SMNVEV (reference sequence). Between the trimmed V and J ends, which lost 5 bases and 1 base, there was a span of 11 bases. The CDR3 covers 15 residues. CDR3 bases: TGTGCCAGCAGTCCCACTACTTGGAACACCGGGGAGCTGTTTTTT. It is translated as CASSPTTWNTGELFF.

This clonotype was seen only a few times. The chain carries TRBV7-4 and TRBJ2-7; 7 bases map to TRBD2. Germline CDR1 and CDR2: SGHVT and SQSDAQ. The CDR3 has 14 residues. V lost 6 bases, J lost 5 bases, and 10 bases stayed unmatched. As DNA, the CDR3 is TGTGCCAGCAGTCCAGAGGGAGGGTTCGACGAGCAGTACTTC. Residues: CASSPEGGFDEQYF. Full variable domain (rest looked up from reference TRBV7-4 and TRBJ2-7): GAGVSQSPRYKVAKRGRDVALRCDSISGHVTLYWYRQTLGQGSEVLTYSQSDAQRDKSGRPSGRFSAERPERSVSTLKIQRTEQGDSAVYLCASSPEGGFDEQYFGPGTRLTVT.

This clonotype was recorded a few times. This chain joins TRBV6-8 and TRBJ2-3, with D possibly TRBD1 on 5 matching bases. CDR3 size: 14 residues. V was cut by 0 bases and J by 11 bases, with 15 bases left in between. Germline V gene sequence: CDR1 MNHGY, CDR2 SAAAGT. CDR3 in DNA: TGTGCCAGCAGTTACTCGATCGGCGGCCAGGGGCAGTATTTT. Translation gives CASSYSIGGQGQYF.

This chain joins TRBV11-3 and TRBJ2-7, with D tentatively TRBD1 (5 bases). The CDR3 totals 14 residues. CDR1 and CDR2 from the germline V gene are SGHNT and YENEEA. Trimming stripped 2 bases from V and 4 bases from J, with 12 bases between. The CDR3 bases are TGTGCCAGCAGCTTAAGAGGAACAGGATACGAGCAGTACTTC. It translates to CASSLRGTGYEQYF.

The chain recombines TRBV6-6 with TRBJ2-1; tentatively, D is TRBD1 (5 bases). In germline, CDR1 is MNHNY, CDR2 SVGAGI (reference sequence). The CDR3 runs to 12 residues. V was cut by 2 bases and J by 10 bases, with 9 bases left in between. This chain's CDR3 is CASSYAPGEQFF. The CDR3 region has the DNA TGTGCCAGCAGTTACGCTCCAGGGGAGCAGTTCTTC.

This clonotype has just a few counts. V gene TRBV6-5 combines with J gene TRBJ1-5, with D perhaps TRBD1 (5 bases). CDR1 is MNHEY and CDR2 is SVGAGI in the germline V gene. CDR3 length: 17 residues. V lost 6 bases to trimming and J lost 1 base, with 19 bases between them. CDR3 sequence reads: CASSPLSGGWSNQPQHF. Here the CDR3 DNA reads TGTGCCAGCAGCCCGTTATCGGGGGGTTGGAGCAATCAGCCCCAGCATTTT.

V usage is TRBV20-1 and J usage is TRBJ2-7, with D perhaps given as TRBD1 or TRBD2 (6 bases each). The CDR3 consists of 14 residues. Germline values: CDR1 DFQATT, CDR2 SNEGSKA (reference sequence). V lost 3 bases, J lost 5 bases, and 17 bases lay in between. In DNA, the CDR3 is TGCAGTGCTAGGGTAGGGGGGATTCCGAACGAGCAGTACTTC. This translates into CSARVGGIPNEQYF.

The chain uses TRBV11-2 and TRBJ2-7; a weak D match, TRBD2 (5 bases). Germline CDR1 is SGHAT and CDR2 is FQNNGV. The CDR3 runs 15 residues. The V end lost 5 bases, the J end lost 3 bases, and 17 bases lay between the germline ends. The CDR3 DNA reads as TGTGCCAGCAGCCACGAGGGTGGTGGCCTCTACGAGCAGTACTTC. The encoded protein is CASSHEGGGLYEQYF.

The V call is TRBV29-1, the J call TRBJ2-1; weak D call: TRBD2 (5 bases). This CDR3 comprises 14 residues. Between the trimmed V and J ends, which lost 7 bases and 8 bases, there was a span of 21 bases. The germline V gene encodes CDR1 SQVTM and CDR2 ANQGSEA. The CDR3: CSAGSGAGFYEQFF. As DNA, the CDR3 is TGCAGCGCTGGGAGCGGAGCTGGGTTTTATGAGCAGTTCTTC.

This clonotype occurred many times. This chain connects TRBV4-1 to TRBJ2-1, with D maybe TRBD2 (7 bases). The CDR3 is 16 amino acids. Trimming took 0 bases from V and 4 from J, leaving 13 bases between them. Looked up from germline, CDR1 is MGHRA and CDR2 is YSYEKL. Here the CDR3 reads CASSQEPAGAYNEQFF. In nucleotides, the CDR3 is TGCGCCAGCAGCCAAGAACCCGCGGGGGCGTACAATGAGCAGTTCTTC.

CDR3 loop: CASSLEKLGRGNYGYTF. CDR3 DNA: TGTGCCAGCAGCTTAGAAAAATTGGGCAGGGGGAACTATGGCTACACCTTC. The genes are TRBV11-2 and TRBJ1-2; TRBD1 agrees at 7 bases. The germline V gene encodes CDR1 SGHAT and CDR2 FQNNGV. Trimming removed 0 bases from V and 2 bases from J; junction bases left unmatched: 9. The CDR3 totals 17 residues.

There are many counts of this clonotype. The V and J genes are TRBV4-1 and TRBJ2-1, with 8 bases that match TRBD2. V was pared by 3 bases and J by 4 bases, with 8 bases of the junction left unmatched. This CDR3 region has 16 residues. Germline-derived CDR1 and CDR2 are MGHRA and YSYEKL. The CDR3 is CASSQAVGGAYNEQFF. The CDR3 coding sequence is TGCGCCAGCAGCCAGGCAGTCGGGGGGGCATACAATGAGCAGTTCTTC.

This clonotype came up many times. The chain carries TRBV12-3 or TRBV12-4 and TRBJ1-2; no reliable D call. The CDR3 spans 12 residues. The V end was cut by 5 bases, the J end by 6 bases, with 10 bases between. DNA for the CDR3: TGTGCCAGCAGTCTCTACGGAGATGGCTACACCTTC. Protein sequence: CASSLYGDGYTF.

This clonotype was picked up many times. This chain joins TRBV6-1 and TRBJ1-2; tentative D call: TRBD1 (5 bases). Trimming removed 0 bases from V and 4 bases from J, with 9 bases in between. In germline, CDR1 is MNHNS, CDR2 SASEGT. This CDR3 is built from 14 residues. CDR3 in amino acids: CASSEARGFYGYTF. CDR3 bases: TGTGCCAGCAGTGAAGCGCGGGGGTTCTATGGCTACACCTTC.

In this sample, this clonotype turned up a few times. The chain is built from TRBV20-1 and TRBJ1-1, with unresolved D. The CDR3 runs 13 residues. With 5 bases removed from V and 1 base from J, the gap between germline ends came to 11 bases. The germline gives CDR1 DFQATT, CDR2 SNEGSKA (reference sequence). The CDR3 nucleotides read TGCAGTGCTGACCGGCCACCGAACACTGAAGCTTTCTTT. It is translated as CSADRPPNTEAFF.

This clonotype showed up just a few times. This chain joins TRBV5-7 and TRBJ2-1; 8 nucleotides line up with TRBD1. TRBV5-7 qualifies as an ORF whose function is uncertain. Trimming at V came to 2 bases and at J to 0 bases, leaving 7 bases not matched to a gene. CDR3 length: 17 residues. CDR3 coding DNA: TGTGCCAGCAGCTTTTCAGGGGGCCTCAGCTCCTACAATGAGCAGTTCTTC. This encodes CASSFSGGLSSYNEQFF.

This clonotype was observed many times. The genes are TRBV7-9 and TRBJ1-3, with TRBD1 matching 7 bases. CDR3 length: 15 amino acids. The V gene end was trimmed by 4 bases and the J gene end by 2 bases; junction bases not matched to a gene: 5. Germline lookup yields CDR1 SEHNR and CDR2 FQNEAQ (reference sequence). Here the CDR3 DNA reads TGTGCCAGCAGCTCCGACAGGGTACCTGGAAACACCATATATTTT. Protein product: CASSSDRVPGNTIYF.

CDR3 bases: TGCAGTGCTCGGACCGCGAGCTCTGGGGCCAACGTCCTGACTTTC. Amino acids: CSARTASSGANVLTF. The rearrangement uses TRBV20-1 and TRBJ2-6; no reliable D call. Germline V CDR1 and CDR2: DFQATT, SNEGSKA (reference sequence). The V end was cut by 5 bases, the J end by 0 bases, with 11 bases between. CDR3 length: 15 residues.

The chain combines TRBV6-2 or TRBV6-3 with TRBJ1-4, with unresolved D. Per the germline V gene, CDR1 is MNHEY and CDR2 is SVGEGT. The V end was cut by 0 bases, the J end by 4 bases, with 15 bases between. The CDR3 spans 17 residues. Here the CDR3 DNA reads TGTGCCAGCAGTTACTCGACGTCCACAGCGCATAATGAAAAACTGTTTTTT. Its translation is CASSYSTSTAHNEKLFF.

This clonotype was seen a few times. The chain combines TRBV11-3 with TRBJ2-2, with D uncertain. Germline CDR1 reads SGHNT; CDR2 reads YENEEA. The CDR3 length is 15 residues. The V and J ends lost 8 bases and 0 bases respectively, with 13 bases between them. The CDR3 region is CASSGSSSNTGELFF. In DNA, the CDR3 is TGTGCCAGCTCTGGTAGCAGTTCGAACACCGGGGAGCTGTTTTTT.

The rearrangement uses TRBV29-1 and TRBJ2-7; D possibly corresponds to TRBD2 (5 bases). Trimming pared 3 bases from V and 1 base from J, leaving 13 bases between. The V gene's germline CDR1 is SQVTM and CDR2 ANQGSEA. The CDR3 is made up of 14 amino acids. Here the CDR3 reads CSVEGGSVSYEQYF. For the CDR3, the DNA is TGCAGCGTTGAGGGCGGGTCAGTTTCCTACGAGCAGTACTTC.

The rearrangement links TRBV11-3 to TRBJ2-2, with 7 bases matching TRBD1. V dropped 4 bases and J dropped 6; count of bases not matched to a gene: 5. This CDR3 is built from 14 residues. Germline V CDR1 and CDR2: SGHNT, YENEEA. CDR3 in amino acids: CASSSGGMAGELFF. CDR3 coding DNA: TGTGCCAGCAGCTCAGGGGGTATGGCCGGGGAGCTGTTTTTT.

This clonotype was recorded a few times. The chain recombines TRBV27 with TRBJ2-4; D remains ambiguous. The V end was cut by 2 bases, the J end by 1 base, with 9 bases between. Per germline, CDR1 MNHEY and CDR2 SMNVEV (reference sequence). This CDR3 contains 15 residues. The CDR3 DNA reads TGTGCCAGCAGTTTAACTGGCAGGGCCAAAAACATTCAGTACTTC. It encodes CASSLTGRAKNIQYF.

This clonotype appeared many times. The genes are TRBV6-2 or TRBV6-3 and TRBJ2-3, with D unclear. The CDR3 runs 11 residues. V gave up 7 bases and J gave up 8 bases, with 10 bases separating them. Germline lookup yields CDR1 MNHEY and CDR2 SVGEGT. The CDR3 loop is CASIAGATQYF. In DNA, the CDR3 is TGTGCCAGCATAGCCGGCGCTACGCAGTATTTT.

This clonotype was found a few times. The chain uses TRBV29-1 and TRBJ2-7; 7 bases map to TRBD1. Trimming cost V 5 bases and J 1 base; bases outside gene matches: 11. There are 15 residues in the CDR3. CDR1 SQVTM and CDR2 ANQGSEA come from the germline V gene. CDR3 sequence: CSVIATGTESYEQYF. The CDR3 DNA sequence: TGCAGCGTTATAGCAACAGGGACAGAATCCTACGAGCAGTACTTC.

In this sample, this clonotype turned up many times. The chain links TRBV7-8 to TRBJ1-1; D uncertain. This CDR3 is built from 15 residues. V was shortened by 5 bases and J by 0 bases, with 13 bases between the two germline ends. Per germline, CDR1 SGHVS and CDR2 FQNEAQ. The CDR3 is CASSREVGLNTEAFF. As DNA, the CDR3 is TGTGCCAGCAGCCGGGAGGTGGGATTGAACACTGAAGCTTTCTTT.

This clonotype has more than one count but fewer than ten. The V and J genes are TRBV6-1 and TRBJ2-6, with TRBD2 as a possible D gene (6 bases). The CDR3 has 17 amino acids. V lost 2 bases, J lost 0 bases, and 11 bases lay in between. CDR1 and CDR2 (germline): MNHNS, SASEGT. The CDR3 nucleotides read TGTGCCAGCAGTGAAAGAGGAGGGTTCTCTGGGGCCAACGTCCTGACTTTC. Its translation: CASSERGGFSGANVLTF.